This TCR beta chain derives from a study of technical replicates of blood from a handful of donors. Generated by immunoSEQ multiplex PCR, the TCRdb table keeps only in-frame clones and is missing some. The table lists about 80,000 clones, 90% to 95% of them singletons, with 0.35% to 0.45% in the top ten. J lost 4 bases, V lost 5 bases, and 7 bases had no gene match. The CDR3 spans 14 residues. Germline values: CDR1 MNHEY, CDR2 SMNVEV (reference sequence). The sample taken for sequencing was T cells isolated from PBMCs. V and J are TRBV27 and TRBJ1-2; TRBD1 aligns across 7 bases. The receptor comes from a human donor in good health. The CDR3 is CASSLRQGAYGYTF. Written as DNA, the CDR3 is TGTGCCAGCAGTCTTCGACAGGGAGCCTATGGCTACACCTTC.